This T cell receptor beta chain was obtained from a study of vaccination and CD4 T cells after COVID-19. Study as a whole: Six men and four women formed the convalescents, two being Hispanic. For a few convalescent patients, sampling occurred both at day 14 and at days 161 to 241 after vaccination. Convalescent patients gave post-COVID blood a median roughly 96 days post-diagnosis, range 35 to 161. Timing of post-vaccine sample collection was a median about 70 days after dose two, with a range of 14 to 241.

This clonotype came up once. TCRdb reprocessed the PCR reads via MiXCR and lists one record per CDR3 protein. The sample holds tens of thousands of distinct CDR3 sequences, approximately 49% seen once. Stated time point: late sampling 161 to 241 days after vaccination in three convalescent patients. This sequence originates from a human donor who had recovered from COVID-19. Sequencing was performed on CD4+ T cells from blood, taken about 7 months after SARS-CoV-2 vaccination.

For the CDR3, the DNA is TGTGCCAGCAGCTTATTTAGCAGCACCTACAATGAGCAGTTCTTC. Protein product: CASSLFSSTYNEQFF. The chain employs TRBV7-2 and TRBJ2-1; D is ambiguous. CDR1 and CDR2 (germline): SGHTA, FQGNSA. The CDR3 runs 15 residues. The germline V and J ends were trimmed by 2 bases and 2 bases, with 10 bases remaining between them.